This T cell receptor beta chain stems from a study of cytomegalovirus exposure and HLA in healthy donors. The PCR used 60 Vbeta and 13 Jbeta primers. Sequencing was performed with immunoSEQ multiplex PCR; in TCRdb, only in-frame clones are kept and a portion is missing. Of about 83,000 clones in the sample, around 81% were seen once. CDR1 LNHNV and CDR2 YYDKDF come from the germline V gene (reference sequence). The CDR3 length is 14 residues. V lost 3 bases, J lost 5 bases, and 2 bases stayed unmatched. The sequencing input was PBMCs. The chain links TRBV15 to TRBJ2-3; 10 nucleotides agree with TRBD1. The clonotype was recovered from a woman in her thirties in good health and CMV-seronegative. In nucleotides, the CDR3 is TGTGCCACCAGCAGGGACAGGGGGGGAGATACGCAGTATTTT. Residues: CATSRDRGGDTQYF. Full variable domain (outside the CDR3, taken from reference TRBV15 and TRBJ2-3): DAMVIQNPRYQVTQFGKPVTLSCSQTLNHNVMYWYQQKSSQAPKLLFHYYDKDFNNEADTPDNFQSRRPNTSFCFLDIRSPGLGDTAMYLCATSRDRGGDTQYFGPGTRLTVL.